This record covers a single T cell receptor beta chain. Its cognate antigen is unknown. Method: immunoSEQ multiplex PCR; TCRdb's copy keeps in-frame clones and lacks some. This table has roughly 72,000 clones, 91% appearing once. This sample stems from a study of a mutant IDH1 vaccine in newly diagnosed glioma. CDR3 length equals 15 residues. Losses at the gene ends were 3 bases for V and 1 base for J; bases not matched to a gene: 4. The germline V gene encodes CDR1 GTSNPN and CDR2 SVGIG (reference sequence). Time point denoted: week 5, during vaccination. Each vaccine dose was 300 ug of mutant IDH1 20-mer peptide, with topical imiquimod.

The sequence came from a woman aged 45 to 65 with glioma. The sequenced sample was PBMCs, obtained from a glioma patient whose treatment included an IDH1 peptide vaccine. The rearrangement joins TRBV30 to TRBJ2-3, with TRBD1 matching 10 bases. In nucleotides, the CDR3 is TGTGCCTGGAGGAGACAGGGGGCGCGCACAGATACGCAGTATTTT. Translating it yields CAWRRQGARTDTQYF.